Presented here are 14 T cell receptor beta chains from one specimen sequenced in a study of blood T cell repertoires in COVID-19. TCRdb keeps only in-frame clones here, not all; method: immunoSEQ multiplex PCR. The table records approximately 180,000 clones, roughly 86% of them present only once. Material for sequencing was peripheral blood. These receptors were collected from a man aged 35 to 55 with active or convalescent COVID-19.

The genes are TRBV6-5 and TRBJ2-7, with 8 bases matching TRBD1. The germline CDR1 and CDR2 sequences are MNHEY and SVGAGI. After removal of 0 bases from V and 7 bases from J, the junction contained 8 bases not matched to a gene. The CDR3 runs to 15 residues. The CDR3 DNA reads TGTGCCAGCAGTTACTCGGGGGACAGGTGGGAAGAGCAGTACTTC. Amino acid sequence: CASSYSGDRWEEQYF.

The J gene is TRBJ1-2, the V gene TRBV19; 10 bases line up with TRBD1. CDR3 length equals 15 residues. Germline lookup yields CDR1 LNHDA and CDR2 SQIVND (reference sequence). J was trimmed by 7 bases and V by 4 bases; bases with no gene match: 9. In DNA form, the CDR3 reads TGTGCCAGTAGTAGCCGACAGGGGGCGCGGATTGGCTACACCTTC. Translation gives CASSSRQGARIGYTF.

This chain joins TRBV7-9 and TRBJ2-7; 9 bases agree with TRBD1. This CDR3 is built from 14 residues. From germline, CDR1 is SEHNR and CDR2 FQNEAQ (reference sequence). With V trimmed by 4 bases and J by 3 bases, 4 bases remained unmatched. In nucleotides, the CDR3 is TGTGCCAGCAGCTCCTGGGACAGGGACTACGAGCAGTACTTC. Its translation is CASSSWDRDYEQYF.

The chain recombines TRBV12-3 or TRBV12-4 with TRBJ1-2, with TRBD1 identical over 8 bases. V shed 6 bases and J 8 bases; nucleotides not matched to a gene: 8. The CDR3 contains 13 residues. CDR3 in amino acids: CASRTTGVQGYTF. CDR3 sequence (DNA): TGTGCCAGCAGGACGACAGGGGTTCAGGGCTACACCTTC.

This clone was observed a few times. The rearrangement uses TRBV7-3 and TRBJ2-1; 8 bases fit TRBD2. J lost 7 bases, V lost 5 bases, and 7 bases had no gene match. Germline CDR1 and CDR2: SGHTA and FQGTGA. CDR3 length: 14 amino acids. The CDR3 sequence is CASSLGGAVNEQFF. The CDR3 region has the DNA TGTGCCAGCAGCCTCGGGGGGGCCGTAAATGAGCAGTTCTTC.

In DNA, the CDR3 is TGTGCCAGCAGCCAAGGGGGCGGGGGGAACACAGATACGCAGTATTTT. Translation gives CASSQGGGGNTDTQYF. V is TRBV3-1 (or the pseudogene TRBV3-2) and J is TRBJ2-3, with TRBD2 identical over 8 bases. CDR3 size: 16 residues. The V segment lost 1 base and the J segment 2 bases; nucleotides outside the gene matches: 5. Germline CDR1 is LGHDT and CDR2 is YNNKEL (reference sequence).

The V and J genes are TRBV5-6 and TRBJ1-3; D remains unclear. The germline V gene has CDR1 SGHDT and CDR2 YYEEEE. The CDR3 spans 15 residues. V was cut by 3 bases and J by 4 bases, with 14 bases left in between. The CDR3 region has the DNA TGTGCCAGCAGCTACTACGGGATGGGGGGAAACACCATATATTTT. Translation: CASSYYGMGGNTIYF.

The rearrangement links TRBV7-8 to TRBJ2-7; 13 bases line up with TRBD2. CDR3 length: 16 amino acids. V shed 1 base and J 4 bases; nucleotides not matched to a gene: 4. Germline CDR1 SGHVS, CDR2 FQNEAQ. The CDR3 DNA is TGTGCCAGCAGCTTAGGGACTAGCGGGGGCCCTTACGAGCAGTACTTC. It encodes CASSLGTSGGPYEQYF.

V is TRBV30 and J is TRBJ1-1; 8 bases map to TRBD1. Per germline, CDR1 GTSNPN and CDR2 SVGIG (reference sequence). With V trimmed by 0 bases and J by 4 bases, 10 bases remained unmatched. This CDR3 has 16 amino acids. The CDR3 region is CAWSVGWAGGRTEAFF. The CDR3 nucleotides read TGTGCCTGGAGTGTAGGGTGGGCAGGGGGCCGCACTGAAGCTTTCTTT.

The J gene is TRBJ1-2, the V gene TRBV6-5, with no clear D. CDR3 length: 15 residues. CDR1 is MNHEY, CDR2 SVGAGI, per germline. V was clipped by 8 bases and J by 4 bases, with 20 bases between them. The CDR3 DNA reads TGTGCCAGCGCCCTCCGGGTGCATCTGGTCTATGGCTACACCTTC. Protein product: CASALRVHLVYGYTF.

This rearrangement joins TRBV4-1 to TRBJ1-6, with TRBD1 matching 8 bases. The CDR3 spans 15 residues. CDR1 MGHRA and CDR2 YSYEKL come from the germline V gene. With V trimmed by 2 bases and J by 9 bases, 6 bases remained unmatched. In DNA, the CDR3 is TGCGCCAGCAGCCAACGGACAGGGAGAAGTTCACCCCTCCACTTT. Its protein product is CASSQRTGRSSPLHF.

The rearrangement joins TRBV10-3 to TRBJ1-1; D unclear. The CDR3 extends over 14 amino acids. Germline-derived CDR1 and CDR2 are ENHRY and SYGVKD. The ends were cut back, 3 bases at V and 1 base at J, with 9 bases in the middle. This chain's CDR3 is CAISDRGKNTEAFF. CDR3 bases: TGTGCCATCAGTGATCGGGGTAAGAACACTGAAGCTTTCTTT.

This chain uses TRBV5-6 with TRBJ1-1; weak D call: TRBD1 (6 bases). This CDR3 comprises 15 residues. With 2 bases removed from V and 2 bases from J, the gap between germline ends came to 13 bases. Germline lookup yields CDR1 SGHDT and CDR2 YYEEEE. This CDR3 reads CASSFPGTINTEAFF. CDR3 DNA: TGTGCCAGCAGCTTTCCCGGGACAATAAACACTGAAGCTTTCTTT.

The genes are TRBV7-6 and TRBJ2-3, with TRBD1 matching over 8 bases. Germline trimming cut 6 bases from V and 1 base from J; bases unmatched to any gene: 6. Germline CDR1 SGHVS, CDR2 FNYEAQ. The CDR3 loop spans 15 amino acids. CDR3 sequence (DNA): TGTGCCAGCAGAAGACAGGGGTTCGGCACAGATACGCAGTATTTT. Its protein is CASRRQGFGTDTQYF.